Below, 27 T cell receptor beta chains from the same sample are listed, as sequenced in a study of shared clonotypes between healthy human individuals. Here immunoSEQ multiplex PCR was the method, and the copy in TCRdb shows in-frame clones only, minus some. The repertoire holds roughly 2.6 million clones, with 90% to 95% as singletons. The sample taken for sequencing was naive CD4+ T cells sorted from blood. Specified subset: CD45RA+ positively selected. The receptors here all came from a man aged 18-30 years in good health.

The chain combines TRBV7-9 with TRBJ1-2; D remains ambiguous. Trimming took off 3 bases at V and 2 bases at J, with 13 bases between the two ends. This CDR3 has 15 amino acids. The germline V gene has CDR1 SEHNR and CDR2 FQNEAQ (reference sequence). The CDR3 DNA reads as TGTGCCAGCAGCTTTGGGGAAGCAAGAAACTATGGCTACACCTTC. Translating it yields CASSFGEARNYGYTF.

This rearrangement joins TRBV5-8 to TRBJ2-2, with 9 nucleotides matching TRBD1. The germline V gene has CDR1 SGHTS and CDR2 YDEGEE. The CDR3 consists of 15 residues. V dropped 6 bases and J dropped 7; count of bases not matched to a gene: 10. Here the CDR3 DNA reads TGTGCCAGCACCCTAGGACAGGGGAGGTTCGGGGAGCTGTTTTTT. Encoded protein: CASTLGQGRFGELFF.

As for this clone: This same CDR3 is encoded by further DNA sequences in the sample. The chain uses TRBV6-1 and TRBJ2-4, with 9 positions matching TRBD1. The CDR3 loop spans 13 amino acids. Trimming at V came to 6 bases and at J to 5 bases, leaving 2 bases not matched to a gene. The V gene's germline CDR1 is MNHNS and CDR2 SASEGT. The CDR3 DNA reads as TGTGCCAGCAGCCGGACAGGGGAAAACATTCAGTACTTC. As protein: CASSRTGENIQYF.

The rearrangement links TRBV30 to TRBJ1-1; D may be TRBD1 (5 bases). CDR3 length: 16 amino acids. CDR1 and CDR2 (germline): GTSNPN, SVGIG (reference sequence). V was pared by 1 base and J by 6 bases, with 21 bases between. DNA of the CDR3: TGTGCCTGGAGTGAGGGGTTCATGAGGCTGTCGGCTGAAGCTTTCTTT. The encoded protein is CAWSEGFMRLSAEAFF.

In regard to this clone: Other DNA sequences in this sample translate to the same CDR3. The chain has TRBV5-1 and TRBJ2-7; D possibly uses TRBD1 or TRBD2 (5 bases each). The CDR3 loop spans 14 amino acids. CDR1 is SGHRS, CDR2 YFSETQ, per germline. V was trimmed by 0 bases and J by 4 bases, leaving 11 bases between them. CDR3 in amino acids: CASSLGEGTYEQYF. Written as DNA, the CDR3 is TGCGCCAGCAGCTTGGGTGAGGGGACGTACGAGCAGTACTTC.

This chain connects TRBV7-2 to TRBJ1-1; 8 bases are shared with TRBD1. Losses at the gene ends were 3 bases for V and 2 bases for J; bases not matched to a gene: 5. CDR1 is SGHTA, CDR2 FQGNSA, per germline. CDR3 length: 15 residues. DNA for the CDR3: TGTGCCAGCAGCTTGAGACAGGGGAGAAACACTGAAGCTTTCTTT. As protein: CASSLRQGRNTEAFF.

This clone was seen only once. The genes are TRBV28 and TRBJ1-5, with D possibly matching TRBD1 (5 bases). V gave up 2 bases and J gave up 3 bases, with 14 bases separating them. CDR3 length: 16 amino acids. CDR1 is MDHEN and CDR2 is SYDVKM in the germline V gene. CDR3 in DNA: TGTGCCAGCAGTTTAGGCCGACAGATTCTCAATCAGCCCCAGCATTTT. This codes for CASSLGRQILNQPQHF. The full variable domain, completed using reference TRBV28 and TRBJ1-5, is DVKVTQSSRYLVKRTGEKVFLECVQDMDHENMFWYRQDPGLGLRLIYFSYDVKMKEKGDIPEGYSVSREKKERFSLILESASTNQTSMYLCASSLGRQILNQPQHFGDGTRLSIL.

The gene calls are TRBV6-5 and TRBJ1-6; 9 bases map to TRBD1. The CDR3 has 13 amino acids. The V and J ends lost 11 bases and 7 bases, in that order; junction bases with no gene match: 6. Per germline, CDR1 MNHEY and CDR2 SVGAGI. As DNA, the CDR3 is TGTGCCGCAAGACAGGGGGGCAATTCACCCCTCCACTTT. Encoded protein: CAARQGGNSPLHF.

This chain links TRBV4-2 with TRBJ2-2; D is perhaps TRBD1 (6 bases). The CDR3 length is 15 residues. Germline CDR1 is LGHNA and CDR2 is YNFKEQ. Trimming stripped 1 base from V and 0 bases from J, with 6 bases between. CDR3 in amino acids: CASSQGTANTGELFF. The CDR3 bases are TGTGCCAGCAGCCAAGGGACAGCGAACACCGGGGAGCTGTTTTTT.

A single count supports this clone. The V and J genes are TRBV28 and TRBJ2-7; no firm D call. The CDR3 spans 12 residues. From germline, CDR1 is MDHEN and CDR2 SYDVKM. Trimming removed 8 bases from V and 2 bases from J, with 10 bases in between. The CDR3 here is CASLSVPYEQYF. CDR3 in DNA: TGTGCCAGCTTATCCGTACCCTACGAGCAGTACTTC.

This chain joins TRBV19 and TRBJ1-2; the D is unclear. The germline V and J ends were trimmed by 7 bases and 1 base, with 22 bases remaining between them. Germline V CDR1 and CDR2: LNHDA, SQIVND (reference sequence). The CDR3 is 17 amino acids. Here the CDR3 reads CASTSNKYLAGNYGYTF. CDR3 sequence (DNA): TGTGCCAGTACCTCCAATAAGTATCTCGCCGGTAACTATGGCTACACCTTC.

The gene calls are TRBV21-1 and TRBJ2-5; the table names TRBD2, a call not compared with the DNA. TRBV21-1 represents a pseudogene. This CDR3 is 17 amino acids long. CDR3 sequence (DNA): TGTGCCAGCAGCTGTGGGAGCGGAGAAGGCCAGAAAGAGACCCAGTACTTC. Its protein product is CASSCGSGEGQKETQYF.

The rearrangement uses TRBV7-6 and TRBJ2-2; D remains unclear. The length of the CDR3 is 13 residues. Trimming removed 0 bases from V and 5 bases from J, with 4 bases in between. Germline CDR1 SGHVS, CDR2 FNYEAQ. Written as DNA, the CDR3 is TGTGCCAGCAGCTTAGCGTTGACCGGGGAGCTGTTTTTT. Amino acid sequence: CASSLALTGELFF.

The V gene is TRBV6-5, the J gene TRBJ2-2; D is possibly TRBD1 (6 bases). The V and J ends lost 6 bases and 6 bases respectively, with 17 bases between them. This CDR3 comprises 15 residues. Germline V gives CDR1 MNHEY, CDR2 SVGAGI. CDR3 sequence reads: CASSSARGDAGELFF. The CDR3 DNA follows: TGTGCCAGCAGCTCCGCCAGGGGCGATGCCGGGGAGCTGTTTTTT.

V is TRBV29-1 and J is TRBJ1-1; D gene uncertain. Trimming shortened V by 5 bases and J by 1 base, and 11 bases separated the two germline ends. CDR1 SQVTM and CDR2 ANQGSEA come from the germline V gene. This CDR3 has 13 residues. CDR3 in amino acids: CSVSGRQNTEAFF. Here the CDR3 DNA reads TGCAGCGTTAGTGGACGGCAGAACACTGAAGCTTTCTTT.

This clone was seen a single time. The rearrangement joins TRBV4-3 to TRBJ1-5, with D hard to call. V lost 0 bases to trimming and J lost 5 bases, with 17 bases between them. This CDR3 contains 17 residues. Germline V gives CDR1 LGHNA, CDR2 YSLEER. CDR3 in amino acids: CASSQDTNRGIHQPQHF. The CDR3 DNA reads as TGCGCCAGCAGCCAAGATACTAACCGGGGAATTCATCAGCCCCAGCATTTT.

This clone was seen only once. The rearrangement uses TRBV18 and TRBJ2-7; D tentatively reads TRBD1 or TRBD2 (5 bases each). This CDR3 is built from 15 residues. Looked up from germline, CDR1 is KGHSH and CDR2 is LQKENI. Trimming removed 6 bases from V and 5 bases from J, with 20 bases in between. This chain's CDR3 is CASSPRDGSPNEQYF. The CDR3, as DNA: TGTGCCAGCTCGCCTCGGGACGGATCTCCCAACGAGCAGTACTTC.

J is TRBJ2-4 and V is TRBV9; the D gene is possibly TRBD2 (6 bases). CDR3 length equals 14 residues. With 0 bases removed from V and 9 bases from J, the gap between germline ends came to 13 bases. CDR1 and CDR2 (germline): SGDLS, YYNGEE. CDR3 protein: CASSVGSSVGIQYF. The CDR3 region has the DNA TGTGCCAGCAGCGTAGGATCTAGCGTCGGCATTCAGTACTTC. Supplemented by reference TRBV9 and TRBJ2-4, the full variable domain reads DSGVTQTPKHLITATGQRVTLRCSPRSGDLSVYWYQQSLDQGLQFLIQYYNGEERAKGNILERFSAQQFPDLHSELNLSSLELGDSALYFCASSVGSSVGIQYFGAGTRLSVL.

The chain joins TRBV28 to TRBJ2-2, with D uncertain. Trimming removed 7 bases from V and 6 bases from J, with 6 bases in between. Germline V lookup: CDR1 MDHEN, CDR2 SYDVKM. The CDR3 is made up of 11 amino acids. The chain's CDR3 is CASIGAGELFF. CDR3 bases: TGTGCCAGCATTGGGGCCGGGGAGCTGTTTTTT.

The rearrangement joins TRBV7-9 to TRBJ2-7, with 12 bases aligning to TRBD2. Losses at the gene ends were 2 bases for V and 7 bases for J; bases not matched to a gene: 9. CDR1 SEHNR and CDR2 FQNEAQ come from the germline V gene (reference sequence). The CDR3 spans 16 residues. CDR3 sequence: CASSLLGLAGSPEQYF. The CDR3 region has the DNA TGTGCCAGCAGCTTACTCGGACTAGCGGGATCCCCAGAGCAGTACTTC.

The chain joins TRBV6-5 to TRBJ2-5, with TRBD1 identical over 8 bases. CDR1 MNHEY and CDR2 SVGAGI come from the germline V gene. The V and J ends lost 6 bases and 4 bases, in that order; junction bases with no gene match: 4. The CDR3 has 13 residues. The CDR3 DNA follows: TGTGCCAGCAGGCGGACAGGGTTAGAGACCCAGTACTTC. Encoded protein: CASRRTGLETQYF.

The V call is TRBV6-5, the J call TRBJ2-7, with unresolved D. V shed 5 bases and J shed 3 bases, with 14 bases lying between them. The CDR3 runs to 14 residues. Germline-derived CDR1 and CDR2 are MNHEY and SVGAGI. This chain's CDR3 is CASSRAKGLYEQYF. The CDR3 nucleotides are TGTGCCAGCAGTAGGGCGAAAGGCCTCTACGAGCAGTACTTC.

The chain has TRBV2 and TRBJ2-6, with D perhaps matching TRBD2 (6 bases). There are 17 residues in the CDR3. Germline V gene data show CDR1 as SNHLY and CDR2 as FYNNEI. Trimming removed 8 bases at V and 2 bases at J, with 19 bases between. CDR3 region: CASARRGSLAGANVLTF. CDR3 sequence (DNA): TGTGCCAGCGCCCGTCGGGGGTCCCTAGCTGGGGCCAACGTCCTGACTTTC.

The chain uses TRBV18 and TRBJ2-2; 8 nucleotides align to TRBD1. The junction had 7 bases not matched to a gene; V was cut back by 0 bases and J by 1 base. Germline CDR1 and CDR2: KGHSH and LQKENI. This CDR3 region has 18 residues. CDR3 sequence reads: CASSPPTGDSQNTGELFF. The CDR3 nucleotides are TGTGCCAGCTCACCACCGACAGGGGACTCCCAGAACACCGGGGAGCTGTTTTTT.

This clone was observed a handful of times. The rearrangement links TRBV10-3 to TRBJ1-2; 8 bases align to TRBD1. The V segment lost 10 bases and the J segment 5 bases; nucleotides outside the gene matches: 9. Per germline, CDR1 ENHRY and CDR2 SYGVKD. The CDR3 runs to 13 residues. The CDR3 sequence is CATTDRGRYGYTF. The DNA for the CDR3 is TGTGCCACCACTGACAGGGGAAGGTATGGCTACACCTTC.

As for this clone: Other DNA variants within this sample encode the same CDR3. The V call is TRBV5-1, the J call TRBJ1-4; D is unclear. V lost 4 bases to trimming and J lost 0 bases, with 10 bases between them. The CDR3 totals 15 residues. Germline CDR1 is SGHRS and CDR2 is YFSETQ. The CDR3 DNA sequence: TGCGCCAGCAGCCTTCTGGGGACAACTAATGAAAAACTGTTTTTT. Translating gives CASSLLGTTNEKLFF.

Regarding this clone: The same CDR3 arises from other DNA sequences in this sample as well. The chain combines TRBV9 with TRBJ1-2; D uncertain. V was pared by 0 bases and J by 4 bases, with 10 bases between. Germline V gene data show CDR1 as SGDLS and CDR2 as YYNGEE. The CDR3 runs 14 residues. DNA for the CDR3: TGTGCCAGCAGCGTAGGGGAGGGAAGCTATGGCTACACCTTC. This sequence encodes CASSVGEGSYGYTF.